This T cell receptor (beta chain) was profiled in a study of cytomegalovirus exposure and HLA in healthy donors. Comments on this clone: Its antigen is not known.

Study-wide points: Several V segments, TRBV6-2 and TRBV6-3 among them, could not be told apart and were dropped.

The PCR contained 60 Vbeta and 13 Jbeta primers. Sequencing used immunoSEQ multiplex PCR; TCRdb keeps in-frame clones, though not all of them. Found here are some 72,000 clones; the top ten clones hold about 4.6%. The ends were cut back, 2 bases at V and 6 bases at J, with 22 bases in the middle. Germline V lookup: CDR1 SGDLS, CDR2 YYNGEE. CDR3 length equals 17 residues. The origin of this receptor is a man aged 25 to 45 in good health and CMV-seronegative. The rearrangement joins TRBV9 to TRBJ2-3; TRBD1 might be the D (8 bases). Sequences were obtained from PBMCs. CDR3 in DNA: TGTGCCAGCAGCGTCCGGGGGGACAGGCTATCGGTGGATACGCAGTATTTT. Translated, it gives CASSVRGDRLSVDTQYF.